What follows are 6 T cell receptor beta chains derived from one specimen sequenced in a study of T-cell reconstitution after alpha-beta-depleted transplantation in children. Using unique molecular identifiers, the investigators prepared the TCRbeta library. TCRdb passed the PCR reads through MiXCR, listing each CDR3 protein once. The data hold a few hundred thousand distinct CDR3 sequences, with about 9.2% observed a single time. Sequencing was performed on PBMCs from the stem cell graft donor, taken from the stem cell graft. Receptor source: a human donor who donated a stem cell graft to a child with acute lymphoblastic leukemia.

This clonotype was seen at least ten times. This rearrangement joins TRBV29-1 to TRBJ2-7, with 7 bases aligning to TRBD2. V was clipped by 5 bases and J by 2 bases; unmatched bases: 3. The germline V gene has CDR1 SQVTM and CDR2 ANQGSEA. The CDR3 runs 12 residues. The CDR3: CSVWGGTYEQYF. CDR3 DNA: TGCAGCGTTTGGGGGGGGACCTACGAGCAGTACTTC.

In this sample, this clonotype turned up many times. The chain employs TRBV6-2 or TRBV6-3 and TRBJ1-2; D not resolved. The germline V and J ends were trimmed by 7 bases and 2 bases, with 5 bases remaining between them. CDR3 length: 11 amino acids. Per germline, CDR1 MNHEY and CDR2 SVGEGT. The DNA for the CDR3 is TGTGCCAGCAAGGAGAACTATGGCTACACCTTC. This codes for CASKENYGYTF.

CDR3 coding DNA: TGCGCCAGCAGCGCCGTGGGGAGCCAAGAGACCCAGTACTTC. The encoded protein is CASSAVGSQETQYF. The chain combines TRBV5-1 with TRBJ2-5; D may be TRBD2 (5 bases). Germline CDR1 SGHRS, CDR2 YFSETQ. V shed 4 bases and J shed 1 base, with 11 bases lying between them. The CDR3 extends over 14 amino acids.

This clonotype was counted ten times or more. CDR3 protein: CASIGSRNDRHTGELFF. CDR3 DNA: TGTGCCAGCATCGGCTCCCGAAATGACAGACACACCGGGGAGCTGTTTTTT. The gene calls are TRBV7-9 and TRBJ2-2, with D perhaps matching TRBD1 (5 bases). Between the trimmed V and J ends, which lost 7 bases and 3 bases, there was a span of 21 bases. There are 17 residues in the CDR3. The germline V gene has CDR1 SEHNR and CDR2 FQNEAQ (reference sequence).

The table lists this clonotype with a few counts. J is TRBJ1-1 and V is TRBV6-1; a possible D gene is TRBD1 (6 bases). The CDR3 has 14 residues. The V end lost 6 bases, the J end lost 1 base, and 12 bases lay between the germline ends. Germline V gene lookup returns CDR1 MNHNS and CDR2 SASEGT. CDR3 region: CASRNTGRNTEAFF. The CDR3 DNA is TGTGCCAGCAGGAACACAGGGAGGAACACTGAAGCTTTCTTT.

This clonotype was counted ten times or more. The J gene is TRBJ1-1, the V gene TRBV11-2, with D possibly being TRBD1 (5 bases). This CDR3 is 13 amino acids long. The V end lost 7 bases, the J end lost 14 bases, and 23 bases lay between the germline ends. The germline CDR1 and CDR2 sequences are SGHAT and FQNNGV. CDR3 DNA sequence: TGTGCCAGCACCATTCTAGGTGGACAACTGTTCTTCTTT. Its protein is CASTILGGQLFFF. The entire variable domain, with the rest obtained from reference TRBV11-2 and TRBJ1-1, is as follows: EAGVAQSPRYKIIEKRQSVAFWCNPISGHATLYWYQQILGQGPKLLIQFQNNGVVDDSQLPKDRFSAERLKGVDSTLKIQPAKLEDSAVYLCASTILGGQLFFFGQGTRLTVV.